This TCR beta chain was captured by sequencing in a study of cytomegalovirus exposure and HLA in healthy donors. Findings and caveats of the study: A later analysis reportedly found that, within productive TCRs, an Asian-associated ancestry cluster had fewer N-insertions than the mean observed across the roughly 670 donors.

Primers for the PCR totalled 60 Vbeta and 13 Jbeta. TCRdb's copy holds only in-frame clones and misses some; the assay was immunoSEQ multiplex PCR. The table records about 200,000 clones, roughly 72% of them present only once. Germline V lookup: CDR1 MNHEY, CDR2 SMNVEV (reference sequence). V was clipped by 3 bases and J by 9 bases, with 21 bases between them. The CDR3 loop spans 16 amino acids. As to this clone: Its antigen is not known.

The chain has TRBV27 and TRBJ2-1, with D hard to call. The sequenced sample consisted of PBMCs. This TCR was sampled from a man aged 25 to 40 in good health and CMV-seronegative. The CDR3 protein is CASSLEPALLAVEQFF. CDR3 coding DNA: TGTGCCAGCAGTTTGGAGCCGGCCCTACTGGCAGTTGAGCAGTTCTTC.